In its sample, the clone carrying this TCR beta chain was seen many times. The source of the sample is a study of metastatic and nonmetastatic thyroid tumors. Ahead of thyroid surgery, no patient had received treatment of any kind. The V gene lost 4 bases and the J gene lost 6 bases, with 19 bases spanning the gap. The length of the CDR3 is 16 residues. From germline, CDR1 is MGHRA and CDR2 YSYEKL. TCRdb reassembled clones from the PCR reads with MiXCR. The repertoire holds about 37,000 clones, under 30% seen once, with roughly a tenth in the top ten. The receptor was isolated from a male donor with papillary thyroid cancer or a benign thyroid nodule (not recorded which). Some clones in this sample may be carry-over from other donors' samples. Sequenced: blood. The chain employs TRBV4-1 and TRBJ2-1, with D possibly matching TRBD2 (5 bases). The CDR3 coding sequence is TGCGCCAGCAGCCGTCCCCTAGCATCCTCCGGCAATGAGCAGTTCTTC. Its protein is CASSRPLASSGNEQFF.